These 30 T cell receptor beta chains share one sample of origin, sequenced in a study of T cells in pancreatic ductal adenocarcinoma. Selected pancreatic ductal adenocarcinoma patients had undergone surgery without neoadjuvant therapy. Sequenced by immunoSEQ multiplex PCR; TCRdb stores in-frame clones only, minus some. The sample has over 100,000 clones; roughly 96% are singletons. The specimen sequenced was PBMCs. All receptors derive from a human donor with pancreatic ductal adenocarcinoma.

V usage is TRBV10-3 and J usage is TRBJ1-2; weak D call: TRBD1 (6 bases). Germline CDR1 ENHRY, CDR2 SYGVKD. With 9 bases removed from V and 3 bases from J, the gap between germline ends came to 14 bases. This CDR3 is 13 amino acids long. CDR3 coding DNA: TGTGCCATGGGGCAGGGGCGGGACTATGGCTACACCTTC. This encodes CAMGQGRDYGYTF.

This clone was seen once. The gene calls are TRBV5-6 and TRBJ2-5; D may be TRBD1 (5 bases). The CDR3 is made up of 13 amino acids. Germline CDR1 reads SGHDT; CDR2 reads YYEEEE. V was pared by 4 bases and J by 1 base, with 8 bases between. The CDR3 sequence is CASSRQLQETQYF. CDR3 DNA sequence: TGTGCCAGCAGCCGACAGCTCCAAGAGACCCAGTACTTC. Looking up the rest from reference TRBV5-6 and TRBJ2-5 gives the full variable domain: DAGVTQSPTHLIKTRGQQVTLRCSPKSGHDTVSWYQQALGQGPQFIFQYYEEEERQRGNFPDRFSGHQFPNYSSELNVNALLLGDSALYLCASSRQLQETQYFGPGTRLLVL.

The chain couples TRBV10-3 to TRBJ2-7, with TRBD2 as a possible D gene (6 bases). The CDR3 runs to 15 residues. CDR1 and CDR2 from the germline V gene are ENHRY and SYGVKD. Trimming cost V 5 bases and J 0 bases, with 14 bases left between them. CDR3 DNA: TGTGCCATCAGTCAGAGCGGGCCAAGCTCCTACGAGCAGTACTTC. Its translation is CAISQSGPSSYEQYF.

CDR3: CASSRHRSYEQYF. The DNA for the CDR3 is TGTGCCAGCAGTCGTCACCGGTCCTACGAGCAGTACTTC. V usage is TRBV6-5 and J usage is TRBJ2-7; no definite D call. The CDR3 runs 13 residues. The V and J ends lost 5 bases and 1 base respectively, with 9 bases between them. The V gene's germline CDR1 is MNHEY and CDR2 SVGAGI.

This chain connects TRBV7-9 to TRBJ2-6; D is possibly TRBD1 (5 bases). The V gene lost 4 bases and the J gene lost 0 bases, with 16 bases spanning the gap. The length of the CDR3 is 18 residues. Germline V gene data show CDR1 as SEHNR and CDR2 as FQNEAQ (reference sequence). Here the CDR3 reads CASSSQIWTISGANVLTF. As DNA, the CDR3 is TGTGCCAGCAGCTCCCAGATCTGGACAATCTCTGGGGCCAACGTCCTGACTTTC.

V gene TRBV28 combines with J gene TRBJ2-7, with D possibly TRBD2 on 6 matching bases. The CDR3 runs 14 residues. Per the germline V gene, CDR1 is MDHEN and CDR2 is SYDVKM. V was shortened by 7 bases and J by 2 bases, with 15 bases between the two germline ends. The CDR3 reads CASTVGSRAYEQYF. In DNA, the CDR3 is TGTGCCAGCACAGTCGGGAGTCGCGCCTACGAGCAGTACTTC.

The table lists this clone with a count of one. The chain joins TRBV5-1 to TRBJ1-1; D possibly corresponds to TRBD1 (6 bases). Per germline, CDR1 SGHRS and CDR2 YFSETQ. This CDR3 comprises 14 residues. Trimming left V 0 bases short and J 2 bases short, with 8 bases between. The CDR3 loop is CASSLAGTNTEAFF. CDR3 nucleotide sequence: TGCGCCAGCAGCTTGGCCGGGACAAACACTGAAGCTTTCTTT.

J is TRBJ2-3 and V is TRBV11-2; D ambiguous. The CDR3 contains 11 residues. Germline V gene lookup returns CDR1 SGHAT and CDR2 FQNNGV. Trimming left V 5 bases short and J 6 bases short, with 6 bases between. CDR3 region: CASSPFDTQYF. The CDR3 DNA is TGTGCCAGCAGCCCCTTTGATACGCAGTATTTT.

V and J are TRBV30 and TRBJ1-5; TRBD1 matches at 8 bases. V was clipped by 3 bases and J by 0 bases; unmatched bases: 1. The CDR3 is 14 residues long. CDR1 and CDR2 (germline): GTSNPN, SVGIG (reference sequence). The CDR3 region has the DNA TGTGCCTGGAGGGGACAGGCTAGCAATCAGCCCCAGCATTTT. Amino acids: CAWRGQASNQPQHF.

The rearrangement uses TRBV28 and TRBJ2-7; unclear D gene. Germline assignment: CDR1 MDHEN and CDR2 SYDVKM. This CDR3 has 15 amino acids. V lost 9 bases to trimming and J lost 0 bases, with 18 bases between them. The CDR3 region is CASLTLATPSYEQYF. The CDR3 DNA sequence: TGTGCCAGTTTAACTTTAGCCACTCCCTCCTACGAGCAGTACTTC.

This chain links TRBV10-3 with TRBJ2-7; 9 bases are a match to TRBD1. Germline CDR1 is ENHRY and CDR2 is SYGVKD. J was trimmed by 4 bases and V by 3 bases; bases with no gene match: 7. The CDR3 consists of 15 residues. Here the CDR3 reads CAISDPGTGRYEQYF. CDR3 nucleotides: TGTGCCATCAGTGACCCCGGGACAGGGCGGTACGAGCAGTACTTC.

This chain links TRBV11-2 with TRBJ2-7; 9 bases match TRBD1. The germline V gene has CDR1 SGHAT and CDR2 FQNNGV. The ends lost 5 bases at V and 3 bases at J; junction bases unmatched: 5. CDR3 length: 14 residues. This CDR3 is CASSPGTGLYEQYF. The CDR3 DNA reads as TGTGCCAGCAGCCCCGGGACAGGGCTCTACGAGCAGTACTTC.

This rearrangement joins TRBV28 to TRBJ2-7; no firm D call. The V gene's germline CDR1 is MDHEN and CDR2 SYDVKM. V lost 8 bases and J lost 4, with 3 bases in between. The CDR3 contains 9 residues. Here the CDR3 DNA reads TGTGCCAGCCCGTACGAGCAGTACTTC. This translates into CASPYEQYF.

The chain combines TRBV4-1 with TRBJ2-7, with D possibly matching TRBD2 (6 bases). V lost 0 bases, J lost 0 bases, and 12 bases lay in between. From germline, CDR1 is MGHRA and CDR2 YSYEKL. This CDR3 contains 16 residues. CDR3 nucleotide sequence: TGCGCCAGCAGCCAAGAAAAGGAGGGGCTCTCCTACGAGCAGTACTTC. Translating gives CASSQEKEGLSYEQYF.

This chain links TRBV5-6 with TRBJ2-2, with TRBD1 identical over 8 bases. The V gene's germline CDR1 is SGHDT and CDR2 YYEEEE. With 1 base clipped from V and 2 bases from J, the junction kept 4 bases outside the gene matches. This CDR3 is 16 amino acids long. This chain's CDR3 is CASSLRQGINTGELFF. CDR3 bases: TGTGCCAGCAGCTTGAGACAGGGGATTAACACCGGGGAGCTGTTTTTT.

The chain is built from TRBV19 and TRBJ1-5; possibly TRBD1 for D (6 bases). There are 14 residues in the CDR3. Germline V CDR1 and CDR2: LNHDA, SQIVND (reference sequence). V was trimmed by 8 bases and J by 9 bases, leaving 20 bases between them. For the CDR3, the DNA is TGTGCCAGTCGAAGCGACAGGTACGGGTTGCCCCAGCATTTT. This gives the protein CASRSDRYGLPQHF.

The chain couples TRBV19 to TRBJ1-1, with unresolved D. CDR3 length equals 11 residues. Germline V gives CDR1 LNHDA, CDR2 SQIVND (reference sequence). V lost 8 bases and J 3 bases, leaving 7 bases between the germline ends. The CDR3: CASGRYTEAFF. In DNA, the CDR3 is TGTGCCAGTGGTCGGTACACTGAAGCTTTCTTT.

V usage is TRBV7-6 and J usage is TRBJ2-2; D unclear. The CDR3 runs 14 residues. V lost 1 base to trimming and J lost 9 bases, with 12 bases between them. CDR1 SGHVS and CDR2 FNYEAQ come from the germline V gene. The CDR3 region has the DNA TGTGCCAGCAGCTTAGAAGTAGATGTCCGGGAGCTGTTTTTT. Translating gives CASSLEVDVRELFF.

In DNA, the CDR3 is TGTGCCAGCAGCGACGACCCCCTCGGAGACCAAGAGACCCAGTACTTC. It codes for CASSDDPLGDQETQYF. V usage is TRBV9 and J usage is TRBJ2-5, with D uncertain. Germline CDR1 and CDR2: SGDLS and YYNGEE. With 3 bases removed from V and 0 bases from J, the gap between germline ends came to 15 bases. The CDR3 consists of 16 residues.

The chain links TRBV30 to TRBJ1-1; tentative D call: TRBD1 (5 bases). Looked up from germline, CDR1 is GTSNPN and CDR2 is SVGIG (reference sequence). The V end was cut by 4 bases, the J end by 1 base, with 10 bases between. The CDR3 covers 13 residues. The CDR3 nucleotides read TGTGCCTGGACCCTGACAGAGAACACTGAAGCTTTCTTT. Protein sequence: CAWTLTENTEAFF.

The gene calls are TRBV6-1 and TRBJ2-7, with 7 bases aligning to TRBD1. There are 13 residues in the CDR3. CDR1 is MNHNS, CDR2 SASEGT, per germline. V shed 5 bases and J 3 bases; nucleotides not matched to a gene: 4. The CDR3 region is CASSLTGNYEQYF. Written as DNA, the CDR3 is TGTGCCAGCAGTCTGACAGGGAACTACGAGCAGTACTTC.

The chain is built from TRBV5-4 and TRBJ2-1, with D possibly matching TRBD2 (6 bases). This CDR3 region has 13 residues. Germline V gives CDR1 SGHNT, CDR2 YYREEE (reference sequence). V dropped 7 bases and J dropped 3 bases, with 11 bases sitting between them. CDR3 sequence (DNA): TGTGCCAGCGGCCCGGACTACTACAATGAGCAGTTCTTC. As protein: CASGPDYYNEQFF. The variable domain in full, completed from reference TRBV5-4 and TRBJ2-1, reads ETGVTQSPTHLIKTRGQQVTLRCSSQSGHNTVSWYQQALGQGPQFIFQYYREEENGRGNFPPRFSGLQFPNYSSELNVNALELDDSALYLCASGPDYYNEQFFGPGTRLTVL.

This clone was counted between two and nine times. This chain connects TRBV5-6 to TRBJ2-7; TRBD1 might be the D (5 bases). This CDR3 is built from 14 residues. Germline assignment: CDR1 SGHDT and CDR2 YYEEEE. Between the trimmed V and J ends, which lost 4 bases and 2 bases, there was a span of 13 bases. CDR3 coding DNA: TGTGCCAGCAGCCCGGGTACAGGAGCCTACGAGCAGTACTTC. It encodes CASSPGTGAYEQYF.

The chain links TRBV7-2 to TRBJ2-7, with 15 bases identical to TRBD2. The V gene end was trimmed by 5 bases and the J gene end by 2 bases; junction bases not matched to a gene: 10. CDR3 size: 18 residues. Germline V gene sequence: CDR1 SGHTA, CDR2 FQGNSA. CDR3: CASSTRTSGRDMTYEQYF. In nucleotides, the CDR3 is TGTGCCAGCAGCACTCGGACTAGCGGGAGGGATATGACCTACGAGCAGTACTTC. Using reference TRBV7-2 and TRBJ2-7 for the parts outside the CDR3, the full variable domain is GAGVSQSPSNKVTEKGKDVELRCDPISGHTALYWYRQSLGQGLEFLIYFQGNSAPDKSGLPSDRFSAERTGGSVSTLTIQRTQQEDSAVYLCASSTRTSGRDMTYEQYFGPGTRLTVT.

The V call is TRBV9, the J call TRBJ2-7; 9 bases align to TRBD2. V shed 7 bases, J shed 9 bases, and the junction held 8 bases outside the gene matches. The CDR3 is 12 amino acids. The germline V gene encodes CDR1 SGDLS and CDR2 YYNGEE. Here the CDR3 DNA reads TGTGCCAGCGCGGGAGGGCTACGAGGGCAGTACTTC. Its protein product is CASAGGLRGQYF.

The sample holds one count of this clone. The J gene is TRBJ2-7, the V gene TRBV9; 10 bases fit TRBD2. Germline V CDR1 and CDR2: SGDLS, YYNGEE. V lost 5 bases to trimming and J lost 6 bases; unmatched junction nucleotides: 2. The CDR3 runs to 12 residues. The CDR3 DNA sequence: TGTGCCAGCAGTCGACTAGCGGGCGAGCAGTACTTC. Protein sequence: CASSRLAGEQYF.

This clone was detected only once. The rearrangement uses TRBV5-1 and TRBJ2-3; the match to TRBD2 covers 9 bases. From germline, CDR1 is SGHRS and CDR2 YFSETQ. V lost 5 bases, J lost 0 bases, and 1 base stayed unmatched. The CDR3 is 14 residues long. This CDR3 is CASRREGSTDTQYF. The DNA for the CDR3 is TGCGCCAGCAGGCGGGAGGGGAGCACAGATACGCAGTATTTT.

In this sample, this clone turned up once. The chain uses TRBV9 and TRBJ1-2; 9 bases map to TRBD1. V dropped 4 bases and J dropped 6; count of bases not matched to a gene: 7. The CDR3 spans 14 residues. Looked up from germline, CDR1 is SGDLS and CDR2 is YYNGEE. The CDR3 DNA sequence: TGTGCCAGCAGCCCGGGGGACAGGGAGAATGGCTACACCTTC. Translated, it gives CASSPGDRENGYTF.

The J gene is TRBJ2-5, the V gene TRBV6-1, with TRBD2 identical over 8 bases. The CDR3 is 13 residues long. The germline CDR1 and CDR2 sequences are MNHNS and SASEGT. Trimming took 5 bases from V and 4 from J; bases not matched to a gene: 3. The CDR3 protein is CASSSGRRETQYF. CDR3 DNA: TGTGCCAGCAGTAGCGGGAGACGAGAGACCCAGTACTTC.

The chain uses TRBV18 and TRBJ2-1; D is unclear. Trimming removed 3 bases at V and 5 bases at J, with 8 bases between. Germline values: CDR1 KGHSH, CDR2 LQKENI. The CDR3 is made up of 13 amino acids. The CDR3 loop reads CASSPMANNEQFF. CDR3 DNA: TGTGCCAGCTCACCTATGGCCAACAATGAGCAGTTCTTC.